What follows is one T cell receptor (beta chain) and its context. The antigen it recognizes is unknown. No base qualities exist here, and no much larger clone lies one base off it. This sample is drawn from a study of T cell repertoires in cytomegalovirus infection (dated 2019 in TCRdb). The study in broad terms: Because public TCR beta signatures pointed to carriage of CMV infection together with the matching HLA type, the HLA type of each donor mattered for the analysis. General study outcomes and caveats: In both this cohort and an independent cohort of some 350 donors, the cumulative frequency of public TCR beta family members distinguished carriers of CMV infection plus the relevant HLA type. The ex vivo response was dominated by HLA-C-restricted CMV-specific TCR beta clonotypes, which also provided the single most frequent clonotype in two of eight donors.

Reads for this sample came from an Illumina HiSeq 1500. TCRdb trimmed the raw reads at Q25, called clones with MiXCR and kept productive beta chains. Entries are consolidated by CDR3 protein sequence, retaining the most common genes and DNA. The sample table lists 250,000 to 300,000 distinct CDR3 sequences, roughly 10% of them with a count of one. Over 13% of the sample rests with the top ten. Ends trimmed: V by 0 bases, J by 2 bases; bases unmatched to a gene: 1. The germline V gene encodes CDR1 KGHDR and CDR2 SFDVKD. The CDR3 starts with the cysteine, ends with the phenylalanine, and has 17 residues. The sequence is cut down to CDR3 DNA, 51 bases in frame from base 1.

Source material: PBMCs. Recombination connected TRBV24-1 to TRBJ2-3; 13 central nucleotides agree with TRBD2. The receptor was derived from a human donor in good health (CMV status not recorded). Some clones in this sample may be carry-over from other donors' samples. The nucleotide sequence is TGTGCCACCAGTGATTTGGGGACTAGCGGGAACACAGATACGCAGTATTTT. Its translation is CATSDLGTSGNTDTQYF.